This T cell receptor beta chain was sequenced in a study of T cell clonotyping in hematopoietic cell transplantation. V dropped 6 bases and J dropped 3; count of bases not matched to a gene: 4. The CDR3 loop spans 13 amino acids. Per the germline V gene, CDR1 is MNHNS and CDR2 is SASEGT. In regard to this clone: Its antigen is unknown.

Sequenced by immunoSEQ multiplex PCR; TCRdb stores in-frame clones only, minus some. The table has tens of thousands of clones, approximately 95% seen once. Study observations and caveats: Pathologically expanded recipient clonotypes increased progressively from day 30 to day 180 as diversity fell.

This TCR derives from a man aged 25-45 years in good health. Some clones in this sample may be carry-over from other donors' samples. The rearrangement links TRBV6-1 to TRBJ2-7, with 8 bases lining up with TRBD1. The sequenced sample consisted of peripheral blood mononuclear cells. The DNA of the CDR3 is TGTGCCAGCAGCGGACAGGGACACTACGAGCAGTACTTC. Translating it yields CASSGQGHYEQYF.